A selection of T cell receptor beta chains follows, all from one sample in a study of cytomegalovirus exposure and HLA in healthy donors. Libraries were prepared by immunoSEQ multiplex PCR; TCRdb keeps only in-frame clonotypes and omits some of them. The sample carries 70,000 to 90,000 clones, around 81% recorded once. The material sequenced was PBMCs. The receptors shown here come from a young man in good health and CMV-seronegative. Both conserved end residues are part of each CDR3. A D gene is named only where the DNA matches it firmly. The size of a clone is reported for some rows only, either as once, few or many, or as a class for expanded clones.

CASSGTGVGNTIYF	TGCGCCAGCAGCGGGACAGGGGTCGGAAACACCATATATTTT	-	TRBJ1-3	TRBD1	TRBV5-1
CASSQHPRRRKYNYGYTF	TGCGCCAGCAGCCAGCACCCCCGGAGGCGTAAGTACAACTATGGCTACACCTTC	-	TRBJ1-2	-	TRBV4-1
CASSDAPHPYNEQFF	TGTGCCAGCAGTGATGCGCCCCACCCGTACAATGAGCAGTTCTTC	once	TRBJ2-1	-	TRBV4-2
CASSLLGTRTETQYF	TGCGCCAGCAGCTTGCTCGGGACTAGAACAGAGACCCAGTACTTC	once	TRBJ2-5	TRBD2	TRBV5-1
CASSDPTSGDTQYF	TGTGCCAGCAGCGACCCGACTAGCGGGGATACGCAGTATTTT	-	TRBJ2-3	TRBD2	TRBV5-4
CASSPRAGEDGYTF	TGTGCCAGCTCACCACGGGCCGGGGAAGATGGCTACACCTTC	-	TRBJ1-2	-	TRBV18
CAWSYRELRTQYF	TGTGCCTGGAGTTACAGGGAATTACGGACCCAGTACTTC	-	TRBJ2-5	-	TRBV30
CAWNTGGENTEAFF	TGTGCCTGGAACACGGGGGGGGAGAACACTGAAGCTTTCTTT	-	TRBJ1-1	-	TRBV30
CASSERTGGLSSNQPQHF	TGTGCCAGCAGTGAAAGGACAGGGGGCTTGTCTAGCAATCAGCCCCAGCATTTT	-	TRBJ1-5	TRBD1	TRBV6-1
CASGAGLNPRGYTF	TGTGCCAGCGGAGCAGGGCTCAACCCGAGGGGCTACACCTTC	-	TRBJ1-2	-	TRBV27
CASSLNQAGDTQYF	TGCGCCAGCAGCTTGAACCAGGCGGGAGATACGCAGTATTTT	few	TRBJ2-3	-	TRBV5-1
CASSPVKFAGGLTDTQYF	TGTGCCAGCTCACCAGTAAAGTTTGCCGGGGGACTCACAGATACGCAGTATTTT	-	TRBJ2-3	-	TRBV18
CASSNKKRGGVFRRNEQFF	TGCGCCAGCAGCAACAAAAAAAGGGGGGGGGTTTTTAGGAGGAATGAGCAGTTCTTC	-	TRBJ2-1	-	TRBV23-1
CASQTGDDYGYTF	TGCGCCAGCCAGACAGGGGATGACTATGGCTACACCTTC	-	TRBJ1-2	TRBD1	TRBV5-1